This record concerns one T cell receptor (beta chain) sequence. This clone was counted only a few times. This clone's antigen is unknown. The sample holds no much larger clone one base away, and base qualities are not on file. This entry belongs to a study of tumor T cells in aggressive B-cell lymphoma (dated by TCRdb to about 2017). Library generation was performed with the immunoSEQ multiplex PCR assay. Drawn from immuneACCESS, this table holds only the in-frame rearrangements with V and J called that TCRdb kept. Clones are partly lost; checked studies trace under half to an unresolved V gene and leave the rest unexplained. This sample holds roughly 6,000 clones; roughly 82% were observed only once. 2.5% to 3% of the sample is held by the ten biggest clonotypes. Based on the germline V gene (reference sequence), the CDR1 and CDR2 sequences are LNHDA and SQIVND. The CDR3 runs 13 amino acids, cysteine and phenylalanine included. The retained sequence is limited to the CDR3, 39 bases, with the frame set at the first base. The V and J ends are trimmed by 3 bases and 0 bases, leaving 6 bases between them.

Sequences were obtained from tumor tissue. The receptor comes from an adult with diffuse large B cell lymphoma. The rearranged chain carries TRBV19 and TRBJ2-7, and perhaps TRBD1 as D gene, on 5 matching bases. CDR3 protein: CASSITGSYEQYF. The nucleotides are TGTGCCAGTAGTATTACAGGCTCCTACGAGCAGTACTTC.